This T cell receptor beta chain was observed in a study of lymphopenia after photon versus proton radiotherapy. Measured with immunoSEQ multiplex PCR; TCRdb has only the in-frame clones, and not every one. Of 150,000 to 200,000 clones in the sample, approximately 91% were seen once. With regard to this clone: The target antigen is unknown.

This CDR3 contains 16 residues. With V trimmed by 4 bases and J by 5 bases, 7 bases remained unmatched. Germline lookup yields CDR1 MDHEN and CDR2 SYDVKM. Study observations and caveats: Under photons, naive T cells and diversity fell while effector/memory populations rose.

V usage is TRBV28 and J usage is TRBJ2-1; 11 nucleotides match TRBD2. The sequence came from a man aged 50-59 years with gastric cancer. This sample comprised peripheral blood, obtained from a patient treated with photon-based radiotherapy. As DNA, the CDR3 is TGTGCCAGCAGTTCGCTGGGACTAGCGGCACACAATGAGCAGTTCTTC. Protein product: CASSSLGLAAHNEQFF.